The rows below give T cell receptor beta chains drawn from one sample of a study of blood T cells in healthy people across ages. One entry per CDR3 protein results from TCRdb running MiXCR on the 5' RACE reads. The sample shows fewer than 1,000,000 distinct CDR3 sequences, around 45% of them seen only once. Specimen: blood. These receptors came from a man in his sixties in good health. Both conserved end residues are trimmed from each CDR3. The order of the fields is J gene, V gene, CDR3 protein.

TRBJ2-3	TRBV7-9	ASSPWDSLVTDTQY
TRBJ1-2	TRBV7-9	ASSSTDNYGYT
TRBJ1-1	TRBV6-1	ATHRGGTEAF
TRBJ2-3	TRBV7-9	ASSSGQGRTDTQY
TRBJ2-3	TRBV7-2	ASRGDSTSTDTQY
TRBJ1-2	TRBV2	ASSDRARPYGYT
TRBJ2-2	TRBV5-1	ASSQTSGANTGELF
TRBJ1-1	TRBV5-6	ASSRRGHGGGAF
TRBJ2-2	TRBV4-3	ASSQVDSGAGATGELF
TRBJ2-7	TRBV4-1	ASSQVLASGDSYEQY
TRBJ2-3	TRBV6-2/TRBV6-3	ASSYSPIGETTSTDTQY
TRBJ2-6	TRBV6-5	ASSQQTGSGANVLT
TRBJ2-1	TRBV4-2	ASSQDNSEQF
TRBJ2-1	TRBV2	ASSQQGSSYSEQF
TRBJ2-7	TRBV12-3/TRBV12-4	ASSQTSEYEQY
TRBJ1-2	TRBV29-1	SVEEGLGYT
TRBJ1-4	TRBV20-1	SVKDRAGEKLF
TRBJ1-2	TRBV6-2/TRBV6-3	ASSRPTGVYGYT
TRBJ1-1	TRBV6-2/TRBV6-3	ASSYSIRGRNTEAF
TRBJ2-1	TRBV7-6	ASSLGGGGGAYNEQF
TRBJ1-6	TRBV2	ASRNGQGAGSPLH
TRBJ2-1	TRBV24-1	ATSLLAGFMHNEQF
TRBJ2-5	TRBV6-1	ASSAGGAGETQY
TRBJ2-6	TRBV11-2	ASSYGGASRVLT
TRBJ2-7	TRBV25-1	ASSTLAGPGSGSYEQY
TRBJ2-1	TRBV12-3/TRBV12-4	ACQGPLFAGEQF
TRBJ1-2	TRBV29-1	SATDVSFYSYT
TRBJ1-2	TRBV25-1	ASSARPDIESGYT
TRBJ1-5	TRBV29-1	SVTGTGINQPQH
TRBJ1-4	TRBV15	ATSRGTGGSEKLF
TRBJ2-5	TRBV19	ASMGTQGEETQY
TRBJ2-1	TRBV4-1	ASSLSGGYAYNEQF
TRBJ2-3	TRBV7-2	ASSRSAVNRDTQY
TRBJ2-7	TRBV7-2	ASSLSAVEQY
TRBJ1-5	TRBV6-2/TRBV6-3	ASGIQPSPQH
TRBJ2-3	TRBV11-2	ASSLDGPTDTQY